Below, one T cell receptor (beta chain) is given with its context. The data originate from a study of T cells in tumors after PD-1 blockade. Only in-frame clones appear in the TCRdb table, and some are missing; sequencing was by immunoSEQ multiplex PCR. The data contain more than 14,000 clones, almost 85% of them seen just once; the ten biggest clones take up under 25%. This CDR3 spans 15 amino acids. CDR1 and CDR2 (germline): SGHNT, YYREEE (reference sequence). Trimming removed 2 bases from V and 7 bases from J, with 16 bases in between. The V gene is TRBV5-4, the J gene TRBJ2-1; maybe TRBD1 (5 bases). The TCR sequence derives from a human donor with basal cell carcinoma. Sequenced material: PBMCs, taken after anti-PD-1 treatment. CDR3 DNA: TGTGCCAGCAGCTTAGGGGCAGGCCCATCTAATGAGCAGTTCTTC. Residues: CASSLGAGPSNEQFF.